This TCR beta chain comes out of a study of siplizumab effects on memory and regulatory T cells. This clone was detected once. Its antigen is currently unknown. Sequenced by immunoSEQ multiplex PCR; TCRdb stores in-frame clones only, minus some. The top ten clones hold over 4% of a sample with tens of thousands of clones, 93% of them seen once. The germline V gene encodes CDR1 SEHNR and CDR2 FQNEAQ (reference sequence). The V and J ends lost 8 bases and 5 bases, in that order; junction bases with no gene match: 4. This CDR3 is 12 amino acids long. Regarding the study as a whole: Roughly 75-97% of proliferating CD4+ or CD8+ clones lacked a naive or memory phenotype that could be assigned. Naive T cells appeared more diverse than memory cells and seemed to be major alloresponse contributors.

The chain employs TRBV7-9 and TRBJ2-5, with 8 bases lining up with TRBD1. The origin of this receptor is a human donor in good health. The material sequenced was CD8+ T cells sorted from blood. For the CDR3, the DNA is TGTGCCAGCCGACAGGGGTGGGAGACCCAGTACTTC. Its protein product is CASRQGWETQYF.